These 4 T cell receptor beta chains were sequenced from one sample in a study of T-cell memory formation after mild COVID-19. Via MiXCR, TCRdb re-called the 5' RACE reads, giving one row per CDR3 protein. This table has some 310,000 distinct CDR3 sequences, around 20% appearing once. The specimen was PBMCs or a T cell subset sorted from them (not recorded which). The source of these receptors is a man between 18 and 35 years old who had mild COVID-19 (a few samples of this study predate the infection). Cell type and time point are not known.

In this sample, this clonotype turned up a few times. CDR3 nucleotides: TGTGCCAGCAGTGTGAGGGGTGAAACTGAAGCTTTCTTT. It translates to CASSVRGETEAFF. V is TRBV6-1 and J is TRBJ1-1, with a tentative D call TRBD1 (5 bases). The CDR3 has 13 residues. V lost 4 bases to trimming and J lost 5 bases, with 11 bases between them. Per the germline V gene, CDR1 is MNHNS and CDR2 is SASEGT.

The chain is built from TRBV9 and TRBJ1-2; tentative D call: TRBD1 (5 bases). V was shortened by 0 bases and J by 7 bases, with 13 bases between the two germline ends. Per the germline V gene, CDR1 is SGDLS and CDR2 is YYNGEE. CDR3 length: 14 amino acids. CDR3 in DNA: TGTGCCAGCAGCGTAGAATACAGGCCTGGTGGCTACACCTTC. It translates to CASSVEYRPGGYTF.

This chain links TRBV7-2 with TRBJ2-1, with D possibly TRBD1 on 6 matching bases. Deletions cut 8 bases from V and 1 base from J, with 9 bases between. This CDR3 comprises 13 residues. Per germline, CDR1 SGHTA and CDR2 FQGNSA. The CDR3 here is CASEQGSYNEQFF. The CDR3 nucleotides are TGTGCCAGCGAACAGGGATCCTACAATGAGCAGTTCTTC.

This clonotype showed up just a few times. The chain links TRBV11-2 to TRBJ1-5; D uncertain. Trimming shortened V by 4 bases and J by 4 bases, and 11 bases separated the two germline ends. CDR3 length equals 14 residues. Germline loops: CDR1 SGHAT, CDR2 FQNNGV. CDR3 residues: CASSYRAGNQPQHF. CDR3 DNA: TGTGCCAGCAGCTATAGGGCCGGGAATCAGCCCCAGCATTTT.